This T cell receptor beta chain was profiled in a study of beta chain features in type 1 diabetes. Study context: Cells sorted and examined across all samples totaled more than 90,000,000.

Findings and limits, study-wide: HLA effects on TCRB rearrangement stayed unresolved here. Moderate but significant shortening of TCRB CDR3s was recorded in all four CD4+ subsets from Type 1 diabetes patients.

The study reverse transcribed the entire isolated RNA, so it sequenced expressed TCRB transcripts. Sequenced by immunoSEQ multiplex PCR; TCRdb stores in-frame clones only, minus some. The data hold nearly 350,000 clones, with approximately 9.9% observed a single time. This clone was seen more than once but under ten times. Its cognate antigen is unknown. Central memory, naive, regulatory and stem cell-like memory CD4+ cells were sorted by CD45RO/CCR7/CD25/CD127/CD95/CD27. The authors obtained over 98% purity in all sorted populations. Germline CDR1 LNHNV, CDR2 YYDKDF (reference sequence). The V segment lost 5 bases and the J segment 2 bases; nucleotides outside the gene matches: 6. The CDR3 loop spans 16 amino acids.

Sequences were obtained from central memory CD4+ T cells from blood. The rearrangement joins TRBV15 to TRBJ2-1; 10 bases agree with TRBD1. The sequence was obtained from a man aged 25-45 years with type 1 diabetes. The CDR3 nucleotides are TGTGCCACCAGCCGTGGGGGACAGGGGACCTACAATGAGCAGTTCTTC. Protein product: CATSRGGQGTYNEQFF. The full variable domain, its missing parts supplied by reference TRBV15 and TRBJ2-1, is DAMVIQNPRYQVTQFGKPVTLSCSQTLNHNVMYWYQQKSSQAPKLLFHYYDKDFNNEADTPDNFQSRRPNTSFCFLDIRSPGLGDTAMYLCATSRGGQGTYNEQFFGPGTRLTVL.